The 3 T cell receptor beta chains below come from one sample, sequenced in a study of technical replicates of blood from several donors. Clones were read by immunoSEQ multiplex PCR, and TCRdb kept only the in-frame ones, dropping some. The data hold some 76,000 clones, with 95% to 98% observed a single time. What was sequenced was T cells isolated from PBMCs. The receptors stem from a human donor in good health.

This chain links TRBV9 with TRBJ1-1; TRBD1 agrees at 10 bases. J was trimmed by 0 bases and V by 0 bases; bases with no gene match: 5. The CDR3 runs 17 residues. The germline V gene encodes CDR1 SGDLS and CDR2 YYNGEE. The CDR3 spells CASSVEGQGILNTEAFF. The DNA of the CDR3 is TGTGCCAGCAGCGTAGAGGGACAGGGGATCCTGAACACTGAAGCTTTCTTT.

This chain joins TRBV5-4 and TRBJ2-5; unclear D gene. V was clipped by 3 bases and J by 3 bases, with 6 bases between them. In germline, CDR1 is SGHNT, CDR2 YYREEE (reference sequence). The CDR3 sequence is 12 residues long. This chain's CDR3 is CASSSFEETQYF. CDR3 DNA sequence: TGTGCCAGCAGCTCCTTCGAAGAGACCCAGTACTTC.

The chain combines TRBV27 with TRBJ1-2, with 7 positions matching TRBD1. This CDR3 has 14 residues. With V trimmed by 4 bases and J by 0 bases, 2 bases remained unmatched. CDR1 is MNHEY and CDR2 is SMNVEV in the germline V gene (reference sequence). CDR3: CASSSGTANYGYTF. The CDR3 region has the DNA TGTGCCAGCAGTTCCGGGACAGCTAACTATGGCTACACCTTC.